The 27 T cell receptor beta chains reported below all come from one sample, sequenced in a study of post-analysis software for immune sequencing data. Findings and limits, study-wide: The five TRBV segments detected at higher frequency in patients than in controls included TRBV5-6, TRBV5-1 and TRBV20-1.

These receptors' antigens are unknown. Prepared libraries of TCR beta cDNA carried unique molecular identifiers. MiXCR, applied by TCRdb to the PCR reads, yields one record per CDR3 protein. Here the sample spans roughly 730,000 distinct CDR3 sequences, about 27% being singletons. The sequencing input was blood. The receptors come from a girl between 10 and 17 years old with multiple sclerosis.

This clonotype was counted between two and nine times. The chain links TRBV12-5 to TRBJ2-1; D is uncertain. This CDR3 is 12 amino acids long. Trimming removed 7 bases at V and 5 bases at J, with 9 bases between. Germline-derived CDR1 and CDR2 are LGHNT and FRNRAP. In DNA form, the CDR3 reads TGTGCTAGTGCCGACTGGGACAATGAGCAGTTCTTC. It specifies CASADWDNEQFF.

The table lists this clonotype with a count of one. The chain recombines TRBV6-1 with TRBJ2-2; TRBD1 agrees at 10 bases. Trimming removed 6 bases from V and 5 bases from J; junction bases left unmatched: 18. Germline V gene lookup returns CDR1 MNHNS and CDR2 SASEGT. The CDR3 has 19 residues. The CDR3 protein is CASSTVYLPGQGRTGELFF. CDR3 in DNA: TGTGCCAGCAGCACCGTATATCTCCCGGGACAGGGGAGAACCGGGGAGCTGTTTTTT.

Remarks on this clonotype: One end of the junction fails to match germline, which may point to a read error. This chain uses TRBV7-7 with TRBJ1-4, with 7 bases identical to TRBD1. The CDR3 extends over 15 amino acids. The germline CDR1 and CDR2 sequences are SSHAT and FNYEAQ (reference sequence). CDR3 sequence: CASSTHRGTNEKLFF. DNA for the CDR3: TGTGCTAGCAGCACCCACAGGGGCACTAATGAAAAACTGTTTTTT.

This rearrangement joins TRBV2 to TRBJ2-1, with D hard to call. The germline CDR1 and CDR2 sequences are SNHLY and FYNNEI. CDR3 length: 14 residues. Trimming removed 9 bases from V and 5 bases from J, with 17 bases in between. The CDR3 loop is CASRMVVVNNEQFF. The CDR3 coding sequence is TGTGCCAGTCGGATGGTAGTGGTAAACAATGAGCAGTTCTTC. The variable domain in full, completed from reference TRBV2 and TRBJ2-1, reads EPEVTQTPSHQVTQMGQEVILRCVPISNHLYFYWYRQILGQKVEFLVSFYNNEISEKSEIFDDQFSVERPDGSNFTLKIRSTKLEDSAMYFCASRMVVVNNEQFFGPGTRLTVL.

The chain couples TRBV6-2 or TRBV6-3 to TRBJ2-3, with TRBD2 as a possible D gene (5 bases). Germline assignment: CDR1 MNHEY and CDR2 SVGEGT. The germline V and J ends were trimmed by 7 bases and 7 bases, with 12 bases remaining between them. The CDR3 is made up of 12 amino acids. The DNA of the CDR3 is TGTGCCAGCAACGGAGGAGCCTATACGCAGTATTTT. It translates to CASNGGAYTQYF.

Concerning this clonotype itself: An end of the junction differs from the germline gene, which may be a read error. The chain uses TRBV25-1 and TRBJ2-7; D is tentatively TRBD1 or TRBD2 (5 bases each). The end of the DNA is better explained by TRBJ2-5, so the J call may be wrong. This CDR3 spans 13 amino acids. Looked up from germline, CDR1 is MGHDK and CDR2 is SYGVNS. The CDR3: CASSEAGTETQYF. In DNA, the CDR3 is TGCGCCAGCAGTGAGGCAGGGACGGAGACCCAGTACTTC.

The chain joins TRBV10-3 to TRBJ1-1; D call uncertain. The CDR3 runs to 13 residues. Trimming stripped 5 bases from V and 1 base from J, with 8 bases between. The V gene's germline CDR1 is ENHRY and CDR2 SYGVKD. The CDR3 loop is CAISTRANTEAFF. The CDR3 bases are TGTGCCATCAGTACCCGAGCGAACACTGAAGCTTTCTTT.

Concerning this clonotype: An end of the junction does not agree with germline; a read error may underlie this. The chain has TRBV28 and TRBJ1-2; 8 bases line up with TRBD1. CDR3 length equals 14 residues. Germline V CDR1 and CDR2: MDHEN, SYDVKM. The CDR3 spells CASRILGQDYGYIF. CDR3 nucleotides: TGTGCCAGCAGGATCCTGGGACAGGACTATGGCTACATCTTC.

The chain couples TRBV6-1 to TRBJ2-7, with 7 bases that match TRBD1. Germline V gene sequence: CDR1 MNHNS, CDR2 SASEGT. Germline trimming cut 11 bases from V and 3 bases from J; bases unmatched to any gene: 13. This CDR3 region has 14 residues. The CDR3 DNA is TGTGCCGCTCCCCCCTGGGGACAGAACTACGAGCAGTACTTC. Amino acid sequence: CAAPPWGQNYEQYF.

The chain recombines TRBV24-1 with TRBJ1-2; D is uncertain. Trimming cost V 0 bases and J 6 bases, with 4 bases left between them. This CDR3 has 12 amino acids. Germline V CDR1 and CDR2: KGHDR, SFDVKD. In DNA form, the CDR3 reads TGTGCCACCAGTGATTTGAGGGATGGCTACACCTTC. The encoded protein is CATSDLRDGYTF.

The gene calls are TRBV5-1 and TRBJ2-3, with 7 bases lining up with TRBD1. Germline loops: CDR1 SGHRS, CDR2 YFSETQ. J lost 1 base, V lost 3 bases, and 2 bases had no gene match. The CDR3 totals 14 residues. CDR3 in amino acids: CASSWGQRTDTQYF. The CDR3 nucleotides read TGCGCCAGCAGCTGGGGACAGCGCACAGATACGCAGTATTTT. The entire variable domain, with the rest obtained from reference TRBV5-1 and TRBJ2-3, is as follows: KAGVTQTPRYLIKTRGQQVTLSCSPISGHRSVSWYQQTPGQGLQFLFEYFSETQRNKGNFPGRFSGRQFSNSRSEMNVSTLELGDSALYLCASSWGQRTDTQYFGPGTRLTVL.

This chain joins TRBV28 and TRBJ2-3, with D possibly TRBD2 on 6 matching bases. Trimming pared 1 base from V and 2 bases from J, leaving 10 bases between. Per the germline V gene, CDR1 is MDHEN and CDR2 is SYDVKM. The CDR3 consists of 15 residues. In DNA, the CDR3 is TGTGCCAGCAGTTTATTGGGCGGGGACACAGATACGCAGTATTTT. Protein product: CASSLLGGDTDTQYF.

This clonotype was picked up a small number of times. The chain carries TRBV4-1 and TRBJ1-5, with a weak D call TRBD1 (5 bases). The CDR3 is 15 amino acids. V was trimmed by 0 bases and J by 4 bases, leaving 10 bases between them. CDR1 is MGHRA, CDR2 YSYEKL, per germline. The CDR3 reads CASSQDRATNQPQHF. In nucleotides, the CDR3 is TGCGCCAGCAGCCAAGACAGGGCGACTAATCAGCCCCAGCATTTT.

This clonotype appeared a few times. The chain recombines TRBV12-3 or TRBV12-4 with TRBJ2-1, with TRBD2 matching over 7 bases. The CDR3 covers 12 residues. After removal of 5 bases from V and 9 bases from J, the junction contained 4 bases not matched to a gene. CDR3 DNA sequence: TGTGCCAGCAGTCGGGGCGGGGGTGAGCAGTTCTTC. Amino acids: CASSRGGGEQFF.

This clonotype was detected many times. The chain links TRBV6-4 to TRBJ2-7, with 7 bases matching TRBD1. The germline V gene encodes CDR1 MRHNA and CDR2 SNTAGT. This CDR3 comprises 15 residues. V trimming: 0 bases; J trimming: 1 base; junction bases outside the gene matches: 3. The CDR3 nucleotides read TGTGCCAGCAGTGACTCTCCCAGGGGGTCCTACGAGCAGTACTTC. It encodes CASSDSPRGSYEQYF.

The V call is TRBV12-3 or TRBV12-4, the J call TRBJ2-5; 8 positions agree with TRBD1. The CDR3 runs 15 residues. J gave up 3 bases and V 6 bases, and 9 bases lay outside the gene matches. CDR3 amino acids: CASRVAGGPKETQYF. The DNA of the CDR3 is TGTGCCAGCAGGGTGGCAGGGGGCCCAAAAGAGACCCAGTACTTC.

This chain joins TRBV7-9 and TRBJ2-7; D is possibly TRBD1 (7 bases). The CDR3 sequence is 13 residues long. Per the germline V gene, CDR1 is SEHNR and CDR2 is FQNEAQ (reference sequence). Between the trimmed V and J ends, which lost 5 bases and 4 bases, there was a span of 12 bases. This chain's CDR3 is CASSGGTVYEQYF. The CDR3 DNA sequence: TGTGCCAGCAGCGGCGGGACAGTGTACGAGCAGTACTTC.

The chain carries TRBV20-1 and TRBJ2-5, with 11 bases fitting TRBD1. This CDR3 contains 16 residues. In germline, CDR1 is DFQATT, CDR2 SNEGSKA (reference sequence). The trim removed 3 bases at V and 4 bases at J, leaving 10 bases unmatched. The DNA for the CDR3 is TGCAGTGCTAGCGCTCGGTCCGGGACAGGGGGAGAGACCCAGTACTTC. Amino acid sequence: CSASARSGTGGETQYF.

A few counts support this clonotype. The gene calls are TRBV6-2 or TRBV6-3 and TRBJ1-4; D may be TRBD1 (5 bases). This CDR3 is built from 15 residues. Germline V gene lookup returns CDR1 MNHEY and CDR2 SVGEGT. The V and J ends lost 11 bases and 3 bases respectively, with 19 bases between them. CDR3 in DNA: TGTGCCGCAACGGACACCGCGAGCCCTAATGAAAAACTGTTTTTT. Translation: CAATDTASPNEKLFF.

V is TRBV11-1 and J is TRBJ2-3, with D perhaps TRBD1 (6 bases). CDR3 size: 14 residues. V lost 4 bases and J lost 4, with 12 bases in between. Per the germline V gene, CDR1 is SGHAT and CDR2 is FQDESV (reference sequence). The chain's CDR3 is CASSSISGADTQYF. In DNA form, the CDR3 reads TGTGCCAGCAGCTCCATCTCAGGGGCAGATACGCAGTATTTT.

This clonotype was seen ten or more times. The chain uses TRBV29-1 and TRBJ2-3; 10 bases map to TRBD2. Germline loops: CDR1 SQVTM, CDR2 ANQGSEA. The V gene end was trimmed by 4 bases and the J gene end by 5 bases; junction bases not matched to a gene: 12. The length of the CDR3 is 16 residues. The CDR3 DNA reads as TGCAGCGTTGTCTTGGGGCTAGCGGGAGTAAGAGATACGCAGTATTTT. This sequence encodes CSVVLGLAGVRDTQYF.

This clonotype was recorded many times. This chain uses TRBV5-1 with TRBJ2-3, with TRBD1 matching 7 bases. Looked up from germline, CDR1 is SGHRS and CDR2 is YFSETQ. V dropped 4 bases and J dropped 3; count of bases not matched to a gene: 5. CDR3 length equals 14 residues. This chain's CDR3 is CASSPQQGTDTQYF. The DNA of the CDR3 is TGCGCCAGCAGCCCCCAACAGGGGACAGATACGCAGTATTTT.

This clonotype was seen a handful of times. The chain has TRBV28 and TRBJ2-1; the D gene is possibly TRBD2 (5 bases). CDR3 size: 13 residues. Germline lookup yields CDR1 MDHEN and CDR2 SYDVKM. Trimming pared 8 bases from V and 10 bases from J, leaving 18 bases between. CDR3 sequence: CASEYRGEGEQFF. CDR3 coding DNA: TGTGCCAGCGAGTATCGGGGAGAGGGCGAGCAGTTCTTC.

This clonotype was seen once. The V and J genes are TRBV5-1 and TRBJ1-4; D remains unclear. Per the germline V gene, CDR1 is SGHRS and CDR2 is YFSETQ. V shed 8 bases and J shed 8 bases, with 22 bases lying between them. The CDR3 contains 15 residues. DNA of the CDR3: TGCGCCAGTAGCCCTCTTCTGGCGACGGGAGAAAAACTGTTTTTT. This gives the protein CASSPLLATGEKLFF.

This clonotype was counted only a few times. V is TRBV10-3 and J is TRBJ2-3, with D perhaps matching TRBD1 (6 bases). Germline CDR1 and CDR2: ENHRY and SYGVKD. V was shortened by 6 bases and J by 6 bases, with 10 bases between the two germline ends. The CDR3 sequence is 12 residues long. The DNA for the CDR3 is TGTGCCATCAGCACAGGGTCCGATACGCAGTATTTT. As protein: CAISTGSDTQYF.

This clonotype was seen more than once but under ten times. CDR3 sequence reads: CASSSGPQNGYTF. The CDR3 DNA reads as TGTGCCAGCAGCTCGGGTCCACAGAATGGCTACACCTTC. This sequence joins TRBV7-6 and TRBJ1-2, with unresolved D. With 4 bases removed from V and 6 bases from J, the gap between germline ends came to 12 bases. This CDR3 region has 13 residues. CDR1 is SGHVS and CDR2 is FNYEAQ in the germline V gene.

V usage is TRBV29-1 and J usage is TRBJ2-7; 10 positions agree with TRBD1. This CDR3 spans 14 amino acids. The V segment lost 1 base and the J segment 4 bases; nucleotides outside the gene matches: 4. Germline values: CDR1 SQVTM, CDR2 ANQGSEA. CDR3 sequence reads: CSVEGGQGRYEQYF. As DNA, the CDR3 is TGCAGCGTTGAAGGGGGACAGGGGCGTTACGAGCAGTACTTC.